The present T cell receptor (beta chain) was sequenced within a study of blood T cell dynamics during melanoma immunotherapy. Time point: week 3, after first cycle of checkpoint inhibitor. CDR3 length equals 14 residues. V lost 3 bases and J 3 bases, leaving 9 bases between the germline ends. The germline V gene encodes CDR1 ENHRY and CDR2 SYGVKD. TCRdb keeps only in-frame clones here, not all; method: immunoSEQ multiplex PCR. The data show thousands of clones, roughly four fifths seen once. The V gene is TRBV10-3, the J gene TRBJ1-5; D gene uncertain. This TCR came from a human donor with melanoma. The source material was blood, sampled from a patient treated with checkpoint blockade. The CDR3 DNA sequence: TGTGCCATCAGTGACAGGTCAGTCAATCAGCCCCAGCATTTT. It codes for CAISDRSVNQPQHF.